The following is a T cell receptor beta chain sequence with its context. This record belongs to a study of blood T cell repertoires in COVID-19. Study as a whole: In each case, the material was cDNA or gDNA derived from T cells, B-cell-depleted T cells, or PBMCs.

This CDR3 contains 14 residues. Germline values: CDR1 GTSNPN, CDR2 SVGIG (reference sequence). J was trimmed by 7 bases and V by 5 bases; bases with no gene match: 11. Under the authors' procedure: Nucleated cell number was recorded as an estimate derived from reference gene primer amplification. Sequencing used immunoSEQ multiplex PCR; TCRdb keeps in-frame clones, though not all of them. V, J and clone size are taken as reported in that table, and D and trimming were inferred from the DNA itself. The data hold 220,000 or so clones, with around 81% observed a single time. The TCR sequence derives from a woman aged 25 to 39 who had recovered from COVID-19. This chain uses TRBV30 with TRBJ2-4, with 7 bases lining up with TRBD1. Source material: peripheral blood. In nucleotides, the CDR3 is TGTGCCTGGGGCCTTCGGGACAGCGGCAACATTCAGTACTTC. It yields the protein CAWGLRDSGNIQYF.